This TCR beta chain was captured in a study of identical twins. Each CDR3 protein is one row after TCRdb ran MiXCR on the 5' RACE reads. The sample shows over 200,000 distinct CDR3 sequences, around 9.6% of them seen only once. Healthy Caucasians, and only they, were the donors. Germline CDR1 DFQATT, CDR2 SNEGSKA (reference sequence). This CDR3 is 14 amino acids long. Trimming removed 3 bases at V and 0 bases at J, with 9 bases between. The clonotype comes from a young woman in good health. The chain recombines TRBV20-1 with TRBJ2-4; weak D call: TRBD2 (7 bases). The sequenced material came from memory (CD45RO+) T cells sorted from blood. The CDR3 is CSASGGLAKNIQYF. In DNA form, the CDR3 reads TGCAGTGCTAGCGGGGGGCTAGCCAAAAACATTCAGTACTTC.